The clone carrying this T cell receptor beta chain was observed many times. Its antigen is unidentified. This entry is derived from a study of molecular identifiers for immune sequencing clone quantification. Study-level findings and limits: Spiked Jurkat TCR RNA equivalent to one cell was reportedly detectable in roughly 1 million naive cells.

Preparation of the bulk TCR libraries relied on previously described methods and listed TCR primers. TCRdb used MiXCR to reprocess the PCR reads, holding one entry per CDR3 protein. This table has around 470,000 distinct CDR3 sequences, about a fifth appearing once. The CDR3 runs to 14 residues. The germline V and J ends were trimmed by 0 bases and 0 bases, with 6 bases remaining between them. Germline CDR1 reads SGHDT; CDR2 reads YYEEEE. Sequencing was done on a sample of naive CD8+ T cells from blood, with Jurkat cell RNA spiked in. The subset was: FACS-sorted CD8+CD4-CCR7+CD45RA+ naive T cells. The gene calls are TRBV5-6 and TRBJ1-1; D call uncertain. The sequence derives from a human donor in good health. Some libraries in this study had Jurkat cell RNA spiked in. CDR3 sequence: CASSLGSLNTEAFF. The CDR3 region has the DNA TGTGCCAGCAGCTTGGGGAGCCTGAACACTGAAGCTTTCTTT.